This T cell receptor (beta chain) was sequenced for a study of molecular identifiers for immune sequencing clone quantification. Study-wide background: For replicates, RNA isolated from approximately 20,000 or 98,000 naive CD8 cells was divided into five portions, of which four were sequenced.

The V end was cut by 4 bases, the J end by 2 bases, with 9 bases between. Germline V gene data show CDR1 as SGHRS and CDR2 as YFSETQ. This CDR3 is 13 amino acids long. A single record per CDR3 protein comes from TCRdb applying MiXCR to the PCR reads. This repertoire shows some 65,000 distinct CDR3 sequences, around 20% found once; its top ten account for 1.5% to 1.9%. Naive CD8 T cells were sorted as CD8+CD4-CCR7+CD45RA+. Sequencing was performed on naive CD8+ T cells from blood, with Jurkat cell RNA spiked in. The subset is: FACS-sorted CD8+CD4-CCR7+CD45RA+ naive T cells. The rearrangement uses TRBV5-1 and TRBJ2-5; D is uncertain. The clonotype originates from a human donor in good health. Some libraries in this study had Jurkat cell RNA spiked in. CDR3 residues: CASSDLGQETQYF. CDR3 DNA sequence: TGCGCCAGCAGCGACCTGGGACAAGAGACCCAGTACTTC.